This TCR beta chain was identified during a study of regulatory T cells in long-lasting Graves disease. Libraries of TCR beta came from iRepertoire HTBI primers plus Arm-PCR of CDR3 regions. MiXCR, applied by TCRdb to the multiplex PCR reads, yields one record per CDR3 protein. The table includes roughly 490,000 distinct CDR3 sequences, approximately 22% detected once. Time point meaning: persistent/refractory GD, antithyroid drugs over 5 years with positive TRAb. Isolated PBMC RNA provided the starting material for the TCR library. This clonotype has just one count. This may stem from a read error, because a much larger clone lies one nucleotide away. This sequence was found in a female donor with Graves disease. The material was peripheral blood mononuclear cells (PBMCs), obtained when the disease was refractory, from a patient treated with antithyroid drugs.

The CDR3 reads CASSQADSEAFF. Written as DNA, the CDR3 is TGTGCCAGCAGCCAAGCGGACAGTGAAGCTTTCTTT. V gene TRBV7-3 combines with J gene TRBJ1-1, with D perhaps TRBD1 (6 bases). The germline gives CDR1 SGHTA, CDR2 FQGTGA. CDR3 size: 12 residues. Trimming took 5 bases from V and 7 from J, leaving 11 bases between them.